Reported below is one T cell receptor beta chain. Germline lookup yields CDR1 LNHDA and CDR2 SQIVND (reference sequence). V was cut by 3 bases and J by 0 bases, with 15 bases left in between. This CDR3 comprises 17 residues. These data are taken from a study of T cell changes during pregnancy in multiple sclerosis. The data were produced by immunoSEQ multiplex PCR, yet TCRdb's version contains in-frame clones alone and is incomplete. Of about 92,000 clones in the sample, approximately 94% were seen once. The sequence came from a female donor with multiple sclerosis, enrolled in a pregnancy study. The material sequenced was peripheral blood, taken in the third trimester of pregnancy. The chain recombines TRBV19 with TRBJ2-1; D remains unclear. DNA of the CDR3: TGTGCCAGTAGTATTTATGCGGATTCGTCCTCCTACAATGAGCAGTTCTTC. It yields the protein CASSIYADSSSYNEQFF.